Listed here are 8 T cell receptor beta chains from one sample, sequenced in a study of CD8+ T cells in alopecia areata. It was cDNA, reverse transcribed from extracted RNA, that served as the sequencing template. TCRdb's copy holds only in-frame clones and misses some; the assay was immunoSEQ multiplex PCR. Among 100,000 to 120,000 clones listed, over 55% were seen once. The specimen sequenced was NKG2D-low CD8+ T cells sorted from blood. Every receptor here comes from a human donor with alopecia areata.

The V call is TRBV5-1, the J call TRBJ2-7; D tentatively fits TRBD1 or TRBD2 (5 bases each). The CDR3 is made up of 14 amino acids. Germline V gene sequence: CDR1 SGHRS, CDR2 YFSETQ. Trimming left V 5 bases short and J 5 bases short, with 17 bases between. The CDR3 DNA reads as TGCGCCAGCAGAAGGGAGACAGCCCCCCACGAGCAGTACTTC. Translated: CASRRETAPHEQYF.

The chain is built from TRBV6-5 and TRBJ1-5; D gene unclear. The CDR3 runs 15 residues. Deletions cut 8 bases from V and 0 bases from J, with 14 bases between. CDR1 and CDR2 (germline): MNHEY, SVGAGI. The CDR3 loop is CASLITFNSNQPQHF. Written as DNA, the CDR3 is TGTGCCAGCCTGATTACTTTTAATAGCAATCAGCCCCAGCATTTT.

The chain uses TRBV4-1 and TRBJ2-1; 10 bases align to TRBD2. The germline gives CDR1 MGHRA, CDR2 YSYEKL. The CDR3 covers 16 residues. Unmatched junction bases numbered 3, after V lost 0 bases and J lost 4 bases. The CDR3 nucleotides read TGCGCCAGCAGCCAAGAACTAGCGGGGAAATACAATGAGCAGTTCTTC. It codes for CASSQELAGKYNEQFF.

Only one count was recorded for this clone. CDR3 nucleotides: TGTGCCAGCAGTCCCCGACAGGGACTATACCTAGACGCCTACGAGCAGTACTTC. Translating it yields CASSPRQGLYLDAYEQYF. The rearrangement uses TRBV28 and TRBJ2-7; D is possibly TRBD1 or TRBD2 (7 bases each). With 5 bases removed from V and 2 bases from J, the gap between germline ends came to 25 bases. The CDR3 extends over 18 amino acids. The germline gives CDR1 MDHEN, CDR2 SYDVKM.

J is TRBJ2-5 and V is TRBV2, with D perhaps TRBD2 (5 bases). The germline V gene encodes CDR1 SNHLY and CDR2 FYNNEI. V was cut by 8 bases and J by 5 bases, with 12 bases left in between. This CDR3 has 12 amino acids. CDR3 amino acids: CASVLAPETQYF. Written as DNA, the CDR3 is TGTGCCAGCGTCCTAGCCCCCGAGACCCAGTACTTC. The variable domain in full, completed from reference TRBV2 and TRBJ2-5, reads EPEVTQTPSHQVTQMGQEVILRCVPISNHLYFYWYRQILGQKVEFLVSFYNNEISEKSEIFDDQFSVERPDGSNFTLKIRSTKLEDSAMYFCASVLAPETQYFGPGTRLLVL.

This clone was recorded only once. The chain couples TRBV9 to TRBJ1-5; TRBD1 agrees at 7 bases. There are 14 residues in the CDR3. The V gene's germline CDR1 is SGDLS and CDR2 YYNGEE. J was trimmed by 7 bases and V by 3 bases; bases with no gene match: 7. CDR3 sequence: CASSGTGDNQPQHF. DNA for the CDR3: TGTGCCAGCAGCGGAACAGGGGATAACCAGCCCCAGCATTTT.

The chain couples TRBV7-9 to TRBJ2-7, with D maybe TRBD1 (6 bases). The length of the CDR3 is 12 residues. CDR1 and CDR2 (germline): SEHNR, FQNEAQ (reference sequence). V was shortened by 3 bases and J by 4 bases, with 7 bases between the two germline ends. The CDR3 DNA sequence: TGTGCCAGCAGCTTCCAGGGGTACGAGCAGTACTTC. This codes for CASSFQGYEQYF.

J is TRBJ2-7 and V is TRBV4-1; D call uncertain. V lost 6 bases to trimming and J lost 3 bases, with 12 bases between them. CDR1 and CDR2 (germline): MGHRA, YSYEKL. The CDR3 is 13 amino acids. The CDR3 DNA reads TGCGCCAGCAGTTCGCGGAAGGACTACGAGCAGTACTTC. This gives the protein CASSSRKDYEQYF.